This T cell receptor beta chain appears in the sequencing data of a study of patients and donors after allogeneic stem cell transplantation. Trimming pared 1 base from V and 3 bases from J, leaving 13 bases between. The CDR3 has 16 amino acids. From the RT-PCR reads, TCRdb called clonotypes with MiXCR, one entry per CDR3 protein. The sample holds 30,000 or so distinct CDR3 sequences, under 7.5% seen once. Many counts were recorded for this clonotype. The gene calls are TRBV12-3 or TRBV12-4 and TRBJ2-4, with D maybe TRBD1 (6 bases). Sequenced: blood, either unsorted or a sorted T cell fraction (not recorded which). This receptor was obtained from a human donor who was either an allogeneic HSCT recipient or a stem cell or donor lymphocyte infusion donor (not recorded which). It is not recorded whose cells these are; they may come from a transplant donor. CDR3: CASSLEIQGFKNIQYF. In DNA, the CDR3 is TGTGCCAGCAGTTTAGAGATACAGGGTTTCAAAAACATTCAGTACTTC.